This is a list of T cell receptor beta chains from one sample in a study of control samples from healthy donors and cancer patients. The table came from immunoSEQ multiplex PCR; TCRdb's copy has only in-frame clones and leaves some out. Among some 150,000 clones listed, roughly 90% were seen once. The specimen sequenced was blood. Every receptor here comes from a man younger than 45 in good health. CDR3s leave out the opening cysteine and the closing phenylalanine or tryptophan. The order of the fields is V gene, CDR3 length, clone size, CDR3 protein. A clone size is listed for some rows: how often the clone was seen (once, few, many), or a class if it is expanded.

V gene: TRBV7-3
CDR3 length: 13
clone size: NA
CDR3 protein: ASSLVGTNTGELF

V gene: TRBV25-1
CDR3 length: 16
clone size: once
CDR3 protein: ASSEYRMWTSVGPEQF

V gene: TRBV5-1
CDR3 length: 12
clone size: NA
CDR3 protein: ASSFGQGGYEQY

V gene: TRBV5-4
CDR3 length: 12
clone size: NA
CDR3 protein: ASRSGQNPDTQY

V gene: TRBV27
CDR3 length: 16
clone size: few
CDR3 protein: ASSLFLVGGTHYYEQY

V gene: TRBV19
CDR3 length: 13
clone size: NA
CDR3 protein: ASSTGGITNEKLF

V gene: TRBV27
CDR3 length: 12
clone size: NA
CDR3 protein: ASSFTETFYEQY

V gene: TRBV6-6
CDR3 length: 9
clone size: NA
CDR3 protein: ARSAGVRQY

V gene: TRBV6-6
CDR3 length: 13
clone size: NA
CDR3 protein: ASSYGSQGAYEQY

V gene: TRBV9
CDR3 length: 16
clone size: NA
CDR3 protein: ASSVSGQDFSGANVLT

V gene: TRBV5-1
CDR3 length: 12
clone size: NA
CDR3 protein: ASSPAGRPDGYT

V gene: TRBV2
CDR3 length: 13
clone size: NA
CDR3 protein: ASSRSGANTGELF

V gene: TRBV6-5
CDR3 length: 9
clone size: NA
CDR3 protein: ASRGNSPLH

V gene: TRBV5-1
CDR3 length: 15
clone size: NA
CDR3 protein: ASRPRPGWSSTDTQY

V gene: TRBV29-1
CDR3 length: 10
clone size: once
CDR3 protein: SGQTGFETQY

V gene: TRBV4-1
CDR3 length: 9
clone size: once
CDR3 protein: ASSPKYEQY

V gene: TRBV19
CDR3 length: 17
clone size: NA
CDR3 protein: ASSMGDRGRFWTNEKLF

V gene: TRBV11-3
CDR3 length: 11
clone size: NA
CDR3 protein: ASSLSFSYEQY

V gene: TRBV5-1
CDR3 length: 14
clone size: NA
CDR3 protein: ASTLGVSSGANVLT

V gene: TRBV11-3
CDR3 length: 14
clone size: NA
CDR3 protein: ASSLDDWQGGTEAF

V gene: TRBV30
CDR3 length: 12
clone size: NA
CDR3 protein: AWDQGGPDYGYT

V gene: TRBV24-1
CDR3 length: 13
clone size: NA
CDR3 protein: ATSDSDGTNEKLF

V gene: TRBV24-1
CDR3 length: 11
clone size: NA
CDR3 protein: ATRGTGDTEAF

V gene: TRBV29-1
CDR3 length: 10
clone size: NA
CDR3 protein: SVEGPGYEQY

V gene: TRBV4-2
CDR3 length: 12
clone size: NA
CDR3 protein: ASSQGTGSQPQH

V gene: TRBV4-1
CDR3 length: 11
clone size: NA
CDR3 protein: ASSQDSWGTQY

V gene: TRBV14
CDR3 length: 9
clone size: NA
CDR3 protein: ASSMAYEQY

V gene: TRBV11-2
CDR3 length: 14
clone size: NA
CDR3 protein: ASSSTLGLSSYEQY